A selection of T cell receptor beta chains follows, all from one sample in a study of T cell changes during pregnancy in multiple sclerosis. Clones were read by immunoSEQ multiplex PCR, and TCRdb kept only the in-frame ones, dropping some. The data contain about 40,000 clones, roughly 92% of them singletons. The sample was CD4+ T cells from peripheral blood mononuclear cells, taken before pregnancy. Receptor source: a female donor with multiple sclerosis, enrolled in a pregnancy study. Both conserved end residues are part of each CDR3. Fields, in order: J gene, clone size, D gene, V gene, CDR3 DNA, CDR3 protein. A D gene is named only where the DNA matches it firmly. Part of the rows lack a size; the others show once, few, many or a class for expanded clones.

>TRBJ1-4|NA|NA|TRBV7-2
TGTGCCAGCAGGTACAGCGGAGGTAGTGAAAAACTGTTTTTT
CASRYSGGSEKLFF
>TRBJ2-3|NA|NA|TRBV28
TGTGCCAGCAGATCAGGGCAGGATACGCAGTATTTT
CASRSGQDTQYF
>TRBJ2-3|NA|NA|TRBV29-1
TGCAGCGTTGCCACTGTAGTCACAGATACGCAGTATTTT
CSVATVVTDTQYF
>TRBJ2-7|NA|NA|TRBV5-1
TGCGCCAGCAGCTTGGCCGCGGGTATCAACGAGCAGTACTTC
CASSLAAGINEQYF
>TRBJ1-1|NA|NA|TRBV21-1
TGTGCCAGCAGCGGACGACAGGGAGGCACTGAAGCTTTCTTT
CASSGRQGGTEAFF
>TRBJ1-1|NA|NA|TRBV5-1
TGCGCCAGCAGCGCGGACGCCAGGGGGAACACTGAAGCTTTCTTT
CASSADARGNTEAFF
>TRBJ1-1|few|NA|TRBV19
TGTGCCAGTAGTATTACACGGAACACTGAAGCTTTCTTT
CASSITRNTEAFF
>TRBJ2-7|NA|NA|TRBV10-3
TGTGCCACCACAGGCGGCGGTATCTACGAGCAGTACTTC
CATTGGGIYEQYF
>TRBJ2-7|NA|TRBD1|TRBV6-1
TGTGCCAGCAGTGAAGATAGGAAAGGGGGCAGGGCCCTGTTCGAGCAGTACTTC
CASSEDRKGGRALFEQYF
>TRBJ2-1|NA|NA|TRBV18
TGTGCCAGCTCACCCGGTCCCGGAGGGGTCGGCGACAATGAGCAGTTCTTC
CASSPGPGGVGDNEQFF
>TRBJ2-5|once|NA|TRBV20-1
TGCAGTGCCTCTCAGGGTATGGCCCAGTACTTC
CSASQGMAQYF
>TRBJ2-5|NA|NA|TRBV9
TGTGCCAGCACCCTAGAGGATGTTGTGGGAGAGACCCAGTACTTC
CASTLEDVVGETQYF
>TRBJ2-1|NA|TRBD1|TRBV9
TGTGCCAGCAGCGTAGAAGGACAGGGGAGGTGGTCCTACAATGAGCAGTTCTTC
CASSVEGQGRWSYNEQFF
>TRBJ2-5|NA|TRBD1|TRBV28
TGTGCCAGCAGCCACGGGACAGGTGAACGTTGGAGAGCCCAGTACTTC
CASSHGTGERWRAQYF
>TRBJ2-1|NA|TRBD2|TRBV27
TGTGCCAGCTGGTCTAGCGGGACCTACAATGAGCAGTTCTTC
CASWSSGTYNEQFF
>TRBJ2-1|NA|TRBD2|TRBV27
TGTGCCAGCAGTTTAAGAGCGGGAGCCTCCTACAATGAGCAGTTCTTC
CASSLRAGASYNEQFF
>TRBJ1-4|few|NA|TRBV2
TGTGCCAGCAAGGTGGCCGGGGGGGAAAAACTGTTTTTT
CASKVAGGEKLFF
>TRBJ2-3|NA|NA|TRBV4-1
TGCGCCAGCAGTTCGGGACATAGCACAGATACGCAGTATTTT
CASSSGHSTDTQYF
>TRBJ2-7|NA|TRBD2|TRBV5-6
TGTGCCAGCAGAATAAAACCGGGACTAGCGGGAGGATTGTCCTACGAGCAGTACTTC
CASRIKPGLAGGLSYEQYF
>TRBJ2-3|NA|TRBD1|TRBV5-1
TGCGCCAGCAGCAGACTACAGGGGGGTGGCACAGATACGCAGTATTTT
CASSRLQGGGTDTQYF
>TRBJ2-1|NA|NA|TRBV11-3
TGTGCCAGCAGCTTAGATGGTAATAGACCCAGGGCGGATGAGCAGTTCTTC
CASSLDGNRPRADEQFF
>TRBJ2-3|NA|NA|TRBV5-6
TGTGCCAGCAGCCCCTCCGGCACAGATACGCAGTATTTT
CASSPSGTDTQYF
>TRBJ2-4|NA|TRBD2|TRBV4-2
TGTGCCAGCAGCCAAGATGATCCTAGCGGGGTTCAGTACTTC
CASSQDDPSGVQYF
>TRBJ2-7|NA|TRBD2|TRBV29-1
TGCAGCGCCGGGGGGTCCTACGAGCAGTACTTC
CSAGGSYEQYF
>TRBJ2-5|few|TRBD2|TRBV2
TGTGCCAGCAGCGCCGTTAGCGGGAGCTTTATGACCCAGTACTTC
CASSAVSGSFMTQYF
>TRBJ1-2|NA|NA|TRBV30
TGTGCCTCGCGGGTTAGCGGCAATGGAGGCTACACCTTC
CASRVSGNGGYTF